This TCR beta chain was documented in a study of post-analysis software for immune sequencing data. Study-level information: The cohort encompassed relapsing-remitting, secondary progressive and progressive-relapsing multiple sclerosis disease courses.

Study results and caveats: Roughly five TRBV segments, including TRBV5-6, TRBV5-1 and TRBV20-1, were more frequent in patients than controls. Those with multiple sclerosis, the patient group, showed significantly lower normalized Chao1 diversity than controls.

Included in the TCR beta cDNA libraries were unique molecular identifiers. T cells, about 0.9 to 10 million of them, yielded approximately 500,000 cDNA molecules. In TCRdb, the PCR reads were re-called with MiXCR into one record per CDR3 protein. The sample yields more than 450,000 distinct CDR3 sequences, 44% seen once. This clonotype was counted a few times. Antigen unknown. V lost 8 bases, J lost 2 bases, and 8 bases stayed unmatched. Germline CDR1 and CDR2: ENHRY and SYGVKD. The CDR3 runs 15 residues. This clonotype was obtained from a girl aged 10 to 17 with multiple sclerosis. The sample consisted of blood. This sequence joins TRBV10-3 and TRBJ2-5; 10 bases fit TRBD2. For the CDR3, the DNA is TGTGCCATCGGCCGACTAGCGGGTATACAAGAGACCCAGTACTTC. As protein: CAIGRLAGIQETQYF.